The clone carrying this T cell receptor beta chain appeared many times. This sample is part of a study of blood T cell repertoires in COVID-19. In the study overall: The United States, Italy and Spain provided the acute and convalescent COVID-19 samples. PBMCs, B-cell-depleted T cells, or T cells provided the cDNA or gDNA that made up the material.

Original methodology: It was from reference gene primer amplification that nucleated cell counts were estimated. Profiled with immunoSEQ multiplex PCR; TCRdb holds only in-frame clones, not every one. The V and J calls and the clone size are those of that table, but D and trimming were determined from the DNA. Of approximately 140,000 clones listed, around 84% are singletons. The J segment lost 3 bases and the V segment lost 4 bases, leaving 7 bases of the junction unmatched. CDR3 length: 16 residues. Germline V gene lookup returns CDR1 SGHTA and CDR2 FQGTGA. The sample comprised peripheral blood. The sequence came from a human donor in a cohort sampled during active COVID-19. The chain couples TRBV7-3 to TRBJ2-5, with 11 bases identical to TRBD2. The CDR3 region has the DNA TGTGCCAGCAGCTATTCCGGGACTAGCGGAAAAGAGACCCAGTACTTC. It codes for CASSYSGTSGKETQYF.